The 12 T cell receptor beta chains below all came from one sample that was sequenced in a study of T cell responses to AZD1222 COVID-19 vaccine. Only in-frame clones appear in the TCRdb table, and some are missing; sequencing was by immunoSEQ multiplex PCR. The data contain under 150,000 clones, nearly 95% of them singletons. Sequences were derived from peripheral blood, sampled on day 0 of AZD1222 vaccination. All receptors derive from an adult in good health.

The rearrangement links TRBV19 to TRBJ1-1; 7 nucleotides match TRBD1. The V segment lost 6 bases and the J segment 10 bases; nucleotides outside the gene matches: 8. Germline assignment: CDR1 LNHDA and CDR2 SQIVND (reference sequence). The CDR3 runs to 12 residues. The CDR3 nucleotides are TGTGCCAGTAGGTTCCAGGGGGATAGAGCTTTCTTT. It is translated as CASRFQGDRAFF.

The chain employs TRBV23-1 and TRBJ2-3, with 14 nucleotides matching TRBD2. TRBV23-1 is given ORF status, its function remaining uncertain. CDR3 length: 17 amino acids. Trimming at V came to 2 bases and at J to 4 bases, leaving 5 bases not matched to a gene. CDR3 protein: CASSQPGLAGAPDTQYF. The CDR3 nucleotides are TGCGCCAGCAGTCAACCGGGACTAGCGGGAGCCCCAGATACGCAGTATTTT.

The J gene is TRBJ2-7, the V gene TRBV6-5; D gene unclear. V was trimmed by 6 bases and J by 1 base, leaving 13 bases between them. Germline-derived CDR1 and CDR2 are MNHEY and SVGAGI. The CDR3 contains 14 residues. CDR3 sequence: CASRLVPTSYEQYF. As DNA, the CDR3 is TGTGCCAGCAGGCTAGTACCAACTTCCTACGAGCAGTACTTC.

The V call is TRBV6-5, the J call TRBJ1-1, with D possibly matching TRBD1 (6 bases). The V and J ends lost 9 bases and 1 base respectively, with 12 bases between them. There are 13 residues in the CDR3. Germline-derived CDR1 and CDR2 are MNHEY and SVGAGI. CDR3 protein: CASSRGSNTEAFF. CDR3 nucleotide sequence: TGTGCCAGTTCCAGGGGTTCGAACACTGAAGCTTTCTTT.

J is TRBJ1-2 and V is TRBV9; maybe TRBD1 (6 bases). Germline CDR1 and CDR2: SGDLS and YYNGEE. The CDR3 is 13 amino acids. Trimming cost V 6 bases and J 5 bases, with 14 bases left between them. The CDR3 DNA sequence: TGTGCCAGCAAGCAACAGGGTCATTATGGCTACACCTTC. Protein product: CASKQQGHYGYTF.

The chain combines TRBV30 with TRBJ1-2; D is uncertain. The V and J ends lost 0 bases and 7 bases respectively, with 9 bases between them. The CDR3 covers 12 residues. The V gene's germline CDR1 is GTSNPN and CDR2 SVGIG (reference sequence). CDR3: CAWSVGAGGYTF. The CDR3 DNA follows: TGTGCCTGGAGTGTAGGAGCAGGTGGCTACACCTTC.

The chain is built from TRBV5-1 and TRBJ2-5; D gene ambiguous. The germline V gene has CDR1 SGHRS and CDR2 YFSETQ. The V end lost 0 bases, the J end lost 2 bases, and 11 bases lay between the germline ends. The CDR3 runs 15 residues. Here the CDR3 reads CASSLGDRNQETQYF. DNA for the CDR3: TGCGCCAGCAGCTTGGGAGACCGTAATCAAGAGACCCAGTACTTC.

The CDR3 region has the DNA TGTGCCAGCAGACCCAGGGGAGAGGCTGGCTACACCTTC. Protein sequence: CASRPRGEAGYTF. This chain links TRBV3-1 (or the pseudogene TRBV3-2) with TRBJ1-2, with D maybe TRBD1 (6 bases). The CDR3 is made up of 13 amino acids. Trimming pared 6 bases from V and 7 bases from J, leaving 15 bases between. Germline CDR1 LGHDT, CDR2 YNNKEL (reference sequence).

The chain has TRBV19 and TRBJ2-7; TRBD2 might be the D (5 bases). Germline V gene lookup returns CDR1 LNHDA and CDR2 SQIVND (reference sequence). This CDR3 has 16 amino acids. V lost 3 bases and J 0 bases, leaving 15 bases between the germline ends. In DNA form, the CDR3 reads TGTGCCAGTAGTATTTCATCGGGGTCCCCCTCCTACGAGCAGTACTTC. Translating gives CASSISSGSPSYEQYF.

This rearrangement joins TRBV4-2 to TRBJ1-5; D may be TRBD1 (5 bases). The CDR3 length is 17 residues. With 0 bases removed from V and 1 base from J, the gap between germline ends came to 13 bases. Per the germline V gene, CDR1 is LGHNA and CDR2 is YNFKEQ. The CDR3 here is CASSQDGRKGSNQPQHF. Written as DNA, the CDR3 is TGTGCCAGCAGCCAAGATGGAAGGAAGGGGAGCAATCAGCCCCAGCATTTT.

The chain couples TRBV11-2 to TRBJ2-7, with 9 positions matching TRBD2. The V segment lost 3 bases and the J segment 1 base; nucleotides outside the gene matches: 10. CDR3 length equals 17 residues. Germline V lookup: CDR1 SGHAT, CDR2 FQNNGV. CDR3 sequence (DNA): TGTGCCAGCAGCTTTCTCCCCCCTAGCGGGGAATCCTACGAGCAGTACTTC. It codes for CASSFLPPSGESYEQYF. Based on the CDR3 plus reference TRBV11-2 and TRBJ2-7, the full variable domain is EAGVAQSPRYKIIEKRQSVAFWCNPISGHATLYWYQQILGQGPKLLIQFQNNGVVDDSQLPKDRFSAERLKGVDSTLKIQPAKLEDSAVYLCASSFLPPSGESYEQYFGPGTRLTVT.

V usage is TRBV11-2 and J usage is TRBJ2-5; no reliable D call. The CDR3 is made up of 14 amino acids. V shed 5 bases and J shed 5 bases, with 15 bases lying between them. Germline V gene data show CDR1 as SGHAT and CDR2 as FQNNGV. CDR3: CASSHSPGRETQYF. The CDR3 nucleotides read TGTGCCAGCAGCCATTCTCCGGGTAGGGAGACCCAGTACTTC. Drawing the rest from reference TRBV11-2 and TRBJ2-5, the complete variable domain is EAGVAQSPRYKIIEKRQSVAFWCNPISGHATLYWYQQILGQGPKLLIQFQNNGVVDDSQLPKDRFSAERLKGVDSTLKIQPAKLEDSAVYLCASSHSPGRETQYFGPGTRLLVL.